Reported below is one T cell receptor beta chain. Its specificity is unknown. The data were taken from a study of B cell selection in AIRE deficiency. Trimming cost V 4 bases and J 2 bases; bases outside gene matches: 3. There are 15 residues in the CDR3. Per the germline V gene, CDR1 is SGHTA and CDR2 is FQGNSA. Whole-study findings and limits: Shared Treg sequences had shorter CDR3s, biased toward rearrangements with few non-templated insertions.

Authors' methods: Patients' conventional T cells yielded about 11x10^4 distinct TCRbeta sequences; donors' over 1.3x10^5. Clones were read by immunoSEQ multiplex PCR, and TCRdb kept only the in-frame ones, dropping some. V and J calls and clone size are copied from that table; D and trimming were computed from the DNA. The table has 25,000 or so clones, 95% to 98% seen once. Conventional CD4 T cells were sorted as CD4+CD127+ cells. The chain couples TRBV7-2 to TRBJ2-3, with 10 bases lining up with TRBD2. This receptor was identified in a human donor with AIRE deficiency. Material for sequencing was conventional CD4+ T cells sorted from PBMCs. The CDR3, as DNA: TGTGCCAGCAGCTCACTAGCGGGACTCACAGATACGCAGTATTTT. Encoded protein: CASSSLAGLTDTQYF.